Listed below are T cell receptor beta chains from one sample, sequenced in a study of CD8 T cells in Susac syndrome. TCRdb independently ran MiXCR on the immunoSEQ multiplex PCR reads; one entry per CDR3 protein. The sample records 75,000 to 80,000 distinct CDR3 sequences, roughly 95% being singletons. Input material: CD8+ T cells from PBMCs. The receptor source for this set is a human donor with Susac syndrome. Both conserved end residues are part of each CDR3. D genes are given only for firm matches. Clone size is given for some rows only: seen once, a few or many times, or a class if the clone is expanded.

J gene: TRBJ2-3
V gene: TRBV11-2
clone size: -
D gene: -
CDR3 protein: CASSPRDSTDTQYF

J gene: TRBJ2-7
V gene: TRBV9
clone size: -
D gene: -
CDR3 protein: CASSASDSPHEQYF

J gene: TRBJ2-2
V gene: TRBV20-1
clone size: -
D gene: -
CDR3 protein: CSARDKDWNTGELFF

J gene: TRBJ1-1
V gene: TRBV9
clone size: -
D gene: -
CDR3 protein: CASSPLRPNTEAFF

J gene: TRBJ2-1
V gene: TRBV19
clone size: -
D gene: -
CDR3 protein: CASSIKQGREQFF

J gene: TRBJ1-2
V gene: TRBV11-2
clone size: -
D gene: -
CDR3 protein: CASSVAGTRRGYGYTF

J gene: TRBJ2-7
V gene: TRBV12-3/TRBV12-4
clone size: -
D gene: -
CDR3 protein: CASSSGPSEQYF

J gene: TRBJ2-7
V gene: TRBV7-8
clone size: -
D gene: -
CDR3 protein: CASSWTPKVEQYF

J gene: TRBJ2-3
V gene: TRBV27
clone size: -
D gene: -
CDR3 protein: CASLSPRDADTQYF

J gene: TRBJ1-1
V gene: TRBV29-1
clone size: -
D gene: TRBD1
CDR3 protein: CSVETGEGTEAFF

J gene: TRBJ2-7
V gene: TRBV7-2
clone size: -
D gene: -
CDR3 protein: CASSPPGGGPYEQYF

J gene: TRBJ2-3
V gene: TRBV27
clone size: -
D gene: -
CDR3 protein: CASSFNTDTQYF

J gene: TRBJ2-7
V gene: TRBV28
clone size: -
D gene: TRBD1
CDR3 protein: CASSLFQTGDHEQYF

J gene: TRBJ2-2
V gene: TRBV7-9
clone size: -
D gene: TRBD2
CDR3 protein: CASSTTGTRTGELFF

J gene: TRBJ2-3
V gene: TRBV9
clone size: -
D gene: -
CDR3 protein: CASSVRLVSDTQYF

J gene: TRBJ2-5
V gene: TRBV7-9
clone size: -
D gene: -
CDR3 protein: CASSLSETQYF

J gene: TRBJ2-1
V gene: TRBV7-3
clone size: -
D gene: TRBD2
CDR3 protein: CASSLAGGIIGYNEQFF

J gene: TRBJ2-1
V gene: TRBV5-1
clone size: -
D gene: -
CDR3 protein: CASSLAGLGNEQFF

J gene: TRBJ2-7
V gene: TRBV20-1
clone size: -
D gene: TRBD2
CDR3 protein: CSARGRGGLYEQYF

J gene: TRBJ2-3
V gene: TRBV20-1
clone size: -
D gene: -
CDR3 protein: CSARDRGASNTQYF

J gene: TRBJ2-7
V gene: TRBV12-3/TRBV12-4
clone size: -
D gene: TRBD1
CDR3 protein: CASSLGQGYEQYF

J gene: TRBJ2-6
V gene: TRBV7-9
clone size: -
D gene: TRBD1
CDR3 protein: CATQGQGSGANVLTF

J gene: TRBJ2-5
V gene: TRBV5-1
clone size: -
D gene: TRBD2
CDR3 protein: CASSLRGSGGRQETQYF

J gene: TRBJ2-3
V gene: TRBV6-4
clone size: -
D gene: -
CDR3 protein: CASSEGGSTDTQYF

J gene: TRBJ1-3
V gene: TRBV5-1
clone size: -
D gene: -
CDR3 protein: CASSLDPAGSGNTIYF

J gene: TRBJ2-7
V gene: TRBV28
clone size: -
D gene: -
CDR3 protein: CASSLVGSYEQYF

J gene: TRBJ2-7
V gene: TRBV4-1
clone size: -
D gene: TRBD1
CDR3 protein: CASSLRDRGLSMNYEQYF

J gene: TRBJ2-1
V gene: TRBV11-2
clone size: -
D gene: TRBD2
CDR3 protein: CATLERDSYNEQFF

J gene: TRBJ1-1
V gene: TRBV3-1
clone size: -
D gene: TRBD1
CDR3 protein: CASSLSGGGTEAFF

J gene: TRBJ1-2
V gene: TRBV7-9
clone size: -
D gene: -
CDR3 protein: CASSLKTGDYGYTF

J gene: TRBJ1-1
V gene: TRBV7-9
clone size: -
D gene: TRBD1
CDR3 protein: CASSPDRANTEAFF

J gene: TRBJ1-5
V gene: TRBV12-2
clone size: -
D gene: -
CDR3 protein: CASRLYGQELNQPQHF

J gene: TRBJ1-5
V gene: TRBV7-9
clone size: -
D gene: -
CDR3 protein: CASSPGQFHQPQHF

J gene: TRBJ2-7
V gene: TRBV15
clone size: -
D gene: -
CDR3 protein: CATSRDGSSYEQYF

J gene: TRBJ1-5
V gene: TRBV7-6
clone size: -
D gene: TRBD1
CDR3 protein: CASSLRGDHRGQPQHF

J gene: TRBJ2-2
V gene: TRBV6-5
clone size: -
D gene: TRBD1
CDR3 protein: CASTLRDRDRGELFF

J gene: TRBJ2-7
V gene: TRBV29-1
clone size: few
D gene: -
CDR3 protein: CSVCDTEDYEQYF

J gene: TRBJ2-1
V gene: TRBV5-1
clone size: -
D gene: TRBD2
CDR3 protein: CASSFGGGPEQFF

J gene: TRBJ2-3
V gene: TRBV4-1
clone size: -
D gene: -
CDR3 protein: CASSQEISTDTQYF

J gene: TRBJ2-4
V gene: TRBV29-1
clone size: -
D gene: -
CDR3 protein: CSVGPRGDGNIQYF

J gene: TRBJ1-2
V gene: TRBV9
clone size: -
D gene: -
CDR3 protein: CASSEGPYGYTF

J gene: TRBJ2-1
V gene: TRBV25-1
clone size: -
D gene: TRBD1
CDR3 protein: CASSKTTGSSYNEQFF